The present TCR beta chain was sequenced within a study of cytomegalovirus exposure and HLA in healthy donors. Study-wide findings and caveats: Being indistinguishable, some V segments were excluded, TRBV6-2 and TRBV6-3 among them.

With 60 Vbeta and 13 Jbeta primers, the PCR was carried out. TCRdb's copy holds only in-frame clones and misses some; the assay was immunoSEQ multiplex PCR. Among approximately 100,000 clones listed, around 72% were seen once. CDR3 length equals 13 residues. The germline V and J ends were trimmed by 0 bases and 6 bases, with 6 bases remaining between them. The germline V gene has CDR1 LGHNA and CDR2 YNFKEQ. On this clone itself: Its target is unknown.

The sequenced material came from PBMCs. The chain has TRBV4-2 and TRBJ1-5; D call uncertain. This clonotype was sampled from a male donor in good health and CMV-seropositive. The CDR3 DNA reads TGTGCCAGCAGCCAAGAAAGAGGTCAGCCCCAGCATTTT. Its protein is CASSQERGQPQHF.